In this sample, the clone carrying this TCR beta chain turned up many times. The time point was: persistent/refractory GD, antithyroid drugs over 5 years with positive TRAb. Construction of the TCR library relied on RNA isolated from PBMCs. Tubes containing EDTA received about 10 milliliters of drawn peripheral blood. Arm-PCR of CDR3 regions with iRepertoire HTBI primers generated TCR beta libraries. TCRdb re-derived calls from the multiplex PCR reads in MiXCR, one entry per CDR3 protein. The top ten clones hold roughly 29% of a sample with almost 350,000 distinct CDR3 sequences, 15% to 20% of them seen once. The sample is drawn from a study of regulatory T cells in long-lasting Graves disease. Unmatched junction bases numbered 3, after V lost 1 base and J lost 5 bases. The CDR3 runs 14 residues.

Material: peripheral blood mononuclear cells (PBMCs), obtained when the disease was refractory, from a patient treated with antithyroid drugs. V and J are TRBV12-3 or TRBV12-4 and TRBJ1-2; 8 positions agree with TRBD1. This TCR came from a female donor with Graves disease. CDR3 coding DNA: TGTGCCAGCAGTTTAGAGCAGGGGGCATATGGCTACACCTTC. Its protein is CASSLEQGAYGYTF.